A single sample is the source of the 17 T cell receptor beta chains below, sequenced in a study of kidney transplant recipient with SARS-CoV-2 infection. TCRdb reprocessed the reads via MiXCR and lists one record per CDR3 protein. The sample lists approximately 250,000 distinct CDR3 sequences; 29% were seen once. Sequenced here: a blood sample, sampled at baseline and around day 110 from a kidney transplant recipient. These receptor sequences come from a male patient aged 30 to 40 who had COVID-19 and was a kidney transplant recipient. A subset of T cells may come from the graft donor.

This clonotype came up a few times. V usage is TRBV9 and J usage is TRBJ2-1; 8 nucleotides line up with TRBD2. Looked up from germline, CDR1 is SGDLS and CDR2 is YYNGEE. The CDR3 totals 15 residues. The V segment lost 0 bases and the J segment 5 bases; nucleotides outside the gene matches: 4. CDR3 nucleotide sequence: TGTGCCAGCAGCGTAGTCGGGGGGGCCCACAATGAGCAGTTCTTC. Translated, it gives CASSVVGGAHNEQFF. The full variable domain, its missing parts supplied by reference TRBV9 and TRBJ2-1, is DSGVTQTPKHLITATGQRVTLRCSPRSGDLSVYWYQQSLDQGLQFLIQYYNGEERAKGNILERFSAQQFPDLHSELNLSSLELGDSALYFCASSVVGGAHNEQFFGPGTRLTVL.

With respect to this clonotype: This may be a read error: a much more frequent sequence differs by one nucleotide. V and J are TRBV3-1 and TRBJ2-2, with D hard to call. Trimming removed 4 bases at V and 5 bases at J, with 23 bases between. This CDR3 has 18 amino acids. CDR1 is LGHDT and CDR2 is YNNKEL in the germline V gene (reference sequence). CDR3: CASSPCSPISGLTGELFF. As DNA, the CDR3 is TGTGCCAGCAGCCCCTGCTCTCCCATTTCAGGCTTGACCGGGGAGCTGTTTTTT. Drawing the rest from reference TRBV3-1 and TRBJ2-2, the complete variable domain is DTAVSQTPKYLVTQMGNDKSIKCEQNLGHDTMYWYKQDSKKFLKIMFSYNNKELIINETVPNRFSPKSPDKAHLNLHINSLELGDSAVYFCASSPCSPISGLTGELFFGEGSRLTVL.

As regards this clonotype: With a much larger clone just one base away, this may be a read error. This chain joins TRBV9 and TRBJ2-7; the match to TRBD2 covers 7 bases. Unmatched junction bases numbered 6, after V lost 3 bases and J lost 0 bases. CDR1 and CDR2 from the germline V gene are SGDLS and YYNGEE. This CDR3 has 15 amino acids. The CDR3 spells CASSEEGGPSYEQYF. CDR3 bases: TGTGCCAGCAGCGAAGAGGGAGGGCCCTCCTACGAGCAGTACTTC.

This clonotype was seen repeatedly, ten times or more. The gene calls are TRBV7-2 and TRBJ2-1; TRBD2 matches at 10 bases. With V trimmed by 5 bases and J by 5 bases, 6 bases remained unmatched. Germline-derived CDR1 and CDR2 are SGHTA and FQGNSA. This CDR3 region has 15 residues. Here the CDR3 DNA reads TGTGCCAGCAGCCCGCGGACTAGCGGTGACAATGAGCAGTTCTTC. Its protein product is CASSPRTSGDNEQFF.

Of note for this clonotype: One end of the junction fails to match germline, which may point to a read error. The V gene is TRBV7-8, the J gene TRBJ1-2, with no clear D. Germline loops: CDR1 SGHVS, CDR2 FQNEAQ. The CDR3 sequence is 17 residues long. The CDR3 nucleotides read TGTGCCAGCAGCACTAACTCGTTTACCCGAAAGACCTATGGCTACATCTTC. Residues: CASSTNSFTRKTYGYIF.

Only a few counts were recorded for this clonotype. The rearrangement links TRBV7-2 to TRBJ2-3, with 8 nucleotides matching TRBD2. From germline, CDR1 is SGHTA and CDR2 FQGNSA. The CDR3 extends over 16 amino acids. V lost 1 base, J lost 5 bases, and 8 bases stayed unmatched. This CDR3 reads CASSLGAGLEGDTQYF. As DNA, the CDR3 is TGTGCCAGCAGCTTAGGAGCGGGACTAGAGGGAGATACGCAGTATTTT. Looking up the rest from reference TRBV7-2 and TRBJ2-3 gives the full variable domain: GAGVSQSPSNKVTEKGKDVELRCDPISGHTALYWYRQSLGQGLEFLIYFQGNSAPDKSGLPSDRFSAERTGGSVSTLTIQRTQQEDSAVYLCASSLGAGLEGDTQYFGPGTRLTVL.

This clonotype was observed many times. The genes are TRBV2 and TRBJ1-4; D uncertain. Trimming shortened V by 7 bases and J by 0 bases, and 6 bases separated the two germline ends. The germline gives CDR1 SNHLY, CDR2 FYNNEI. The CDR3 loop spans 13 amino acids. For the CDR3, the DNA is TGTGCCAGCATACAAGCAACTAATGAAAAACTGTTTTTT. Amino acid sequence: CASIQATNEKLFF.

V is TRBV5-4 and J is TRBJ1-2, with D hard to call. Trimming took off 7 bases at V and 4 bases at J, with 23 bases between the two ends. The germline V gene encodes CDR1 SGHNT and CDR2 YYREEE (reference sequence). This CDR3 is built from 16 residues. CDR3 sequence reads: CASPRRVPGKTYGYTF. The CDR3 DNA sequence: TGTGCCAGCCCCCGACGCGTACCAGGAAAGACCTATGGCTACACCTTC.

This clonotype was seen many times. The chain links TRBV7-9 to TRBJ1-1; weak D call: TRBD1 (5 bases). From germline, CDR1 is SEHNR and CDR2 FQNEAQ (reference sequence). The CDR3 totals 14 residues. The V and J ends lost 3 bases and 6 bases respectively, with 14 bases between them. CDR3 in amino acids: CASSLTAGRSEAFF. The CDR3 nucleotides are TGTGCCAGCAGCTTGACAGCCGGAAGGTCTGAAGCTTTCTTT.

This clonotype was counted ten times or more. This sequence joins TRBV2 and TRBJ1-1; 8 bases align to TRBD1. The V gene's germline CDR1 is SNHLY and CDR2 FYNNEI. After removal of 4 bases from V and 5 bases from J, the junction contained 12 bases not matched to a gene. This CDR3 comprises 16 residues. The CDR3 nucleotides read TGTGCCAGCAGTGCAGGGGGCGCGGGAGTCGGGACTGAAGCTTTCTTT. It yields the protein CASSAGGAGVGTEAFF.

This clonotype came up many times. V gene TRBV12-3 or TRBV12-4 combines with J gene TRBJ1-5, with D unclear. The V gene lost 3 bases and the J gene lost 3 bases, with 9 bases spanning the gap. The CDR3 is made up of 14 amino acids. In DNA, the CDR3 is TGTGCCAGCAGTTTTTCCCATTCCAATCAGCCCCAGCATTTT. Protein sequence: CASSFSHSNQPQHF.

This clonotype was counted many times. The CDR3 sequence is CASNPAGRSSDEQYF. In DNA, the CDR3 is TGTGCCAGCAACCCGGCTGGGAGGTCCTCGGACGAGCAGTACTTC. The V gene is TRBV5-5, the J gene TRBJ2-5; tentatively, D is TRBD2 (6 bases). The DNA end is more similar to TRBJ2-7, so the J call may be wrong. Germline loops: CDR1 SGHKS, CDR2 YYEKEE (reference sequence). The CDR3 is made up of 15 amino acids.

As for this clonotype: Since a much larger clone is just one base distant, this may be a read error. This rearrangement joins TRBV7-8 to TRBJ1-2; D gene ambiguous. V lost 5 bases to trimming and J lost 4 bases, with 23 bases between them. The V gene's germline CDR1 is SGHVS and CDR2 FQNEAQ. There are 17 residues in the CDR3. CDR3 in DNA: TGTGCCAGCAGCGAGGCGAGGTTTACCGGAAAGACCTATGGCTACACCTTC. This gives the protein CASSEARFTGKTYGYTF.

This clonotype was picked up many times. The chain combines TRBV7-9 with TRBJ2-2, with no clear D. CDR1 SEHNR and CDR2 FQNEAQ come from the germline V gene (reference sequence). The CDR3 runs to 15 residues. Trimming took 6 bases from V and 0 from J, leaving 11 bases between them. CDR3 nucleotides: TGTGCCAGCAGAAGAGACGCTACGAACACCGGGGAGCTGTTTTTT. Protein product: CASRRDATNTGELFF.

The chain joins TRBV3-1 to TRBJ2-2; no clear D gene. The CDR3 length is 18 residues. Germline assignment: CDR1 LGHDT and CDR2 YNNKEL (reference sequence). The germline V and J ends were trimmed by 5 bases and 6 bases, with 25 bases remaining between them. CDR3 loop: CASSEDSPISGLAGELFF. Written as DNA, the CDR3 is TGTGCCAGCAGCGAGGATTCTCCCATTTCAGGCTTGGCCGGGGAGCTGTTTTTT.

A single count supports this clonotype. The chain links TRBV21-1 to TRBJ2-3. TRBV21-1 is noted as a pseudogene. This CDR3 has 17 residues. CDR3 sequence reads: CANRDEVVTVMQDTQYF. The CDR3, as DNA: TGTGCCAACAGGGATGAAGTAGTTACAGTCATGCAAGATACGCAGTATTTT.

This clonotype was seen many times. The chain recombines TRBV29-1 with TRBJ1-2; D gene ambiguous. This CDR3 contains 15 residues. CDR1 and CDR2 (germline): SQVTM, ANQGSEA. Trimming pared 7 bases from V and 3 bases from J, leaving 21 bases between. The CDR3 DNA reads TGCAGCGCCCATACTGAAAACAAGCGTCACTATGGCTACACCTTC. It specifies CSAHTENKRHYGYTF.